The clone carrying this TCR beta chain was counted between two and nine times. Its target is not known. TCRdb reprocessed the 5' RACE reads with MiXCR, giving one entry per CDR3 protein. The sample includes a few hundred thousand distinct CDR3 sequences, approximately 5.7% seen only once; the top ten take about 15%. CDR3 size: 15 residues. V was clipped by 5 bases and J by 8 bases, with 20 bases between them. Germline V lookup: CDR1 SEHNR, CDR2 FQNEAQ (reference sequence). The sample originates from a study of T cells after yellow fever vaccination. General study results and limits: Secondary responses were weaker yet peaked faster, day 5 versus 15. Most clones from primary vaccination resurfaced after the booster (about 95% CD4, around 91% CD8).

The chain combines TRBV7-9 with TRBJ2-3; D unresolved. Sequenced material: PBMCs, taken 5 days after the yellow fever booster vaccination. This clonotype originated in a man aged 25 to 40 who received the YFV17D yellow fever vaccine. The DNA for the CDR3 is TGTGCCAGCAGCCCTCCCGCTTCCCCAACGGGTACGCAGTATTTT. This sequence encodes CASSPPASPTGTQYF. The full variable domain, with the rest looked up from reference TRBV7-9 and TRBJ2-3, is DTGVSQNPRHKITKRGQNVTFRCDPISEHNRLYWYRQTLGQGPEFLTYFQNEAQLEKSRLLSDRFSAERPKGSFSTLEIQRTEQGDSAMYLCASSPPASPTGTQYFGPGTRLTVL.